Listed here is a single TCR beta chain. The antigen is not known. Sequencing was performed with immunoSEQ multiplex PCR; in TCRdb, only in-frame clones are kept and a portion is missing. The table lists 2,500,000 or so clones, 80% to 95% of them singletons. CDR3 length equals 15 residues. Germline V gene data show CDR1 as SGHVS and CDR2 as FQNEAQ. With 5 bases clipped from V and 6 bases from J, the junction kept 9 bases outside the gene matches. This entry belongs to a study of shared clonotypes between healthy human individuals. Study-level points and caveats: It was anticipated that sequencing depth would influence how many clonotypes donors shared. Compared with memory subsets, naive subsets generally had larger estimated richness. Genetic and exposure-history diversity was limited by the small donor number.

The sequenced sample was naive CD4+ T cells from PBMCs. Subset defined: CD45RA+ positively selected. V gene TRBV7-8 combines with J gene TRBJ2-7; TRBD1 agrees at 11 bases. This clonotype was sampled from a man younger than 35 in good health. Some clones in this sample may be carry-over from other donors' samples. The CDR3 DNA is TGTGCCAGCAGCCAGCTTGGACAGGGGGCGAGCGAGCAGTACTTC. This encodes CASSQLGQGASEQYF.